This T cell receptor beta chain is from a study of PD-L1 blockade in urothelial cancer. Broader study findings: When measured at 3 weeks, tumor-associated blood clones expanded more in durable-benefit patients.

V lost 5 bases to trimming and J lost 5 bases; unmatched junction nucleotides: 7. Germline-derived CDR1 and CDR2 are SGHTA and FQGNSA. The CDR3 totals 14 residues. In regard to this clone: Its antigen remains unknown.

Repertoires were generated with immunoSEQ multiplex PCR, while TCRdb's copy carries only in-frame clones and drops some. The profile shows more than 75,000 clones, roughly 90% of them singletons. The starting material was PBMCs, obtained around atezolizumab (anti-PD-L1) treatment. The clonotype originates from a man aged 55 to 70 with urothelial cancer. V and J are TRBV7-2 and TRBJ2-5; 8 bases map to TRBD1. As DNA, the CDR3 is TGTGCCAGCAGCAGAGACAGGGGTCGGGAGACCCAGTACTTC. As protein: CASSRDRGRETQYF.